The 20 T cell receptor gamma chains presented below share a single source sample, sequenced in a study of gamma delta lymphoproliferative disorders and STAT genes listed by TCRdb under 2018. The library relied on multiplex PCR. Instrument on record: Illumina MiSeq. Clone calls in TCRdb were regenerated from the public reads with CATT, after which identical DNA sequences shared one row. Present in this sample are fewer than 2,000 gamma-chain clones, more than 15% of which were seen just once. 30% to 40% of the sample belongs to the ten largest clones. TCR sequencing was performed on genomic DNA from peripheral blood mononuclear cells isolated from patients and controls. The source material was blood. These receptors were collected from a human donor in good health.

With regard to this clone: The DNA is left out, because the CDR3 cannot be placed on it with certainty; the CDR3 is given as TCRdb lists it. The V gene call reads TRGV4; no J gene was called. CDR1 and CDR2 from the germline V gene are EGSTGY and YDSYTSSV. The CDR3 contains 21 residues when both ends are counted. The chain's CDR3 is CATWDGPWVIIRNSLAVEQHF.

This clone is medium-sized within its sample. The gene calls are TRGV2 and TRGJ1 or TRGJ2. Because TCRdb records no J gene, it was assigned here through a match of the DNA to germline. CDR1 and CDR2 (germline): EGSNGY, YDSYNSKV. This CDR3 contains 15 residues. V lost 0 bases, J lost 3 bases, and 8 bases stayed unmatched. Written as DNA, the CDR3 is TGTGCCACCTGGGACGGGCCGGGGAGTTATTATAAGAAACTCTTT. Translation: CATWDGPGSYYKKLF.

This clone is large within its sample. V and J are TRGV10 and TRGJP1. No J segment appears in TCRdb, so it was assigned here by matching the sequence to germline. TRGV10 is labeled an ORF, and its function is uncertain. Trimming at V came to 8 bases and at J to 6 bases, leaving 10 bases not matched to a gene. CDR3 length: 14 amino acids. CDR3 in DNA: TGTGCTGCGTGGGATAAGGTAGCTGGTTGGTTCAAGATATTT. Translating gives CAAWDKVAGWFKIF.

This clone turned up a few times. The protein recorded in TCRdb matches a much larger clone and deviates from this DNA's translation at residue 3, suggesting a read error; the protein here is obtained by translating the DNA. The chain employs TRGV10 and TRGJP1. The J gene was missing in TCRdb and was found by matching the end of the DNA to germline. TRGV10 is noted as an ORF with a role that remains uncertain. The CDR3 is 12 amino acids. This CDR3 is CATWDLGWFKIF. In DNA, the CDR3 is TGTGCTACGTGGGATCTTGGTTGGTTCAAGATATTT.

This clone is labeled large (0.1 to 1%). Distinct nucleotide sequences in the sample also encode this CDR3. The V gene is TRGV11, the J gene TRGJP1. TCRdb records no J gene; here it was assigned by comparing the DNA to germline. TRGV11 is an ORF, with its function uncertain. This CDR3 region has 16 residues. The J segment lost 1 base and the V segment lost 0 bases, leaving 2 bases of the junction unmatched. DNA of the CDR3: TGTGCCTGCTGGATTAGGCACTGTACCACTGGTTGGTTCAAGATATTT. This sequence encodes CACWIRHCTTGWFKIF.

Turning to this clone: Sequence at one end of the junction differs from germline and may be a read error. This chain links TRGV10 with TRGJP1. Here the J gene was assigned by germline matching of the DNA, as TCRdb has none. TRGV10 is reported as an ORF; its role is uncertain. The CDR3 is made up of 16 amino acids. The CDR3 region has the DNA TGTGCTGTGTGGGATCCCACCAATACCACTGGTTGGTTCAAGATATTT. It specifies CAVWDPTNTTGWFKIF.

Here the CDR3 reads CAAWIIGGASSDWIKTF. CDR3 DNA sequence: TGTGCTGCGTGGATTATCGGGGGTGCAAGTAGTGATTGGATCAAGACGTTT. The chain joins TRGV10 to TRGJP2. No J segment appears in TCRdb, so it was assigned here by matching the sequence to germline. TRGV10 belongs to the ORF category, with a function that is uncertain. The CDR3 runs to 17 residues. The V and J ends lost 8 bases and 2 bases, in that order; junction bases with no gene match: 15.

By frequency in the sample, this clone is medium-sized. The genes are TRGV5 and TRGJ1 or TRGJ2. TCRdb lists no J gene, so it was determined here by aligning the DNA to germline. The germline V gene encodes CDR1 VINAFY and CDR2 YDVSNSKD. The ends lost 0 bases at V and 6 bases at J; junction bases unmatched: 5. This CDR3 has 13 amino acids. The CDR3 region has the DNA TGTGCCACCTGGGACAGGCCTTGTTATAAGAAACTCTTT. Translated: CATWDRPCYKKLF.

Within the sample, this clone is medium-sized (0.01 to 0.1%). The chain employs TRGV2 and TRGJ1 or TRGJ2. Since TCRdb gives no J gene, matching the DNA to germline was used here to assign it. There are 12 residues in the CDR3. V trimming: 3 bases; J trimming: 5 bases; junction bases outside the gene matches: 4. CDR1 is EGSNGY, CDR2 YDSYNSKV, per germline. CDR3 loop: CATWDKNYKKLF. Here the CDR3 DNA reads TGTGCCACCTGGGACAAGAATTATAAGAAACTCTTT.

About this clone itself: The limits of the CDR3 on the DNA are not certain, so only TCRdb's listed CDR3 is given. The V gene is given as TRGV11, and no J gene call is available. TRGV11 has ORF status, its function being uncertain. The CDR3 has 14 residues if both end residues are counted. CDR3 region: CTTVPAGLGTEKLF.

This clone is large. Other nucleotide sequences from this sample produce the same CDR3. The V gene is TRGV10, the J gene TRGJ1 or TRGJ2. As TCRdb names no J gene, one was assigned here on the basis of a DNA match to germline. TRGV10 is an ORF for which the function is uncertain. V shed 8 bases and J 8 bases; nucleotides not matched to a gene: 16. This CDR3 is 14 amino acids long. Here the CDR3 reads CAAWDSAIQNKKLF. CDR3 coding DNA: TGTGCTGCGTGGGATTCCGCCATTCAAAATAAGAAACTCTTT.

As concerns this clone: Different DNA sequences within this sample yield the same CDR3. The V gene is given as TRGV4, and no J gene call is available. Per germline, CDR1 EGSTGY and CDR2 YDSYTSSV. This CDR3 has 13 residues. DNA for the CDR3: TGTGCCACCTGGGATGGGCCCCTAGTGGAACAACACTTC. Its translation: CATWDGPLVEQHF.

This clone rates as large. The DNA is omitted, as the CDR3 cannot be located on it reliably, and the CDR3 follows TCRdb's listing. The sample has other DNA sequences that encode this CDR3 too. CDR3 sequence reads: CTTVPAGLESLATGWFKIF. There is no J gene call, but TRGV11 is given as the V gene. TRGV11 is an open reading frame whose function is uncertain. Inclusive of both ends, the CDR3 amounts to 19 amino acids.

Comments on this clone: It is unclear where the CDR3 begins or ends on the DNA, so no DNA is shown, and the CDR3 is as TCRdb lists it. V gene assignment gives TRGV11, but the J gene was left uncalled. TRGV11 is marked as an open reading frame, function uncertain. The CDR3 length is 22 residues, termini included. The chain's CDR3 is CACWPDSIRIIIRNSLAVEQHF.

The rearrangement links TRGV2 to TRGJ1 or TRGJ2. Germline matching of the DNA provided the J gene here, since TCRdb leaves it blank. Germline values: CDR1 EGSNGY, CDR2 YDSYNSKV. J was trimmed by 6 bases and V by 0 bases; bases with no gene match: 11. The CDR3 loop spans 15 amino acids. For the CDR3, the DNA is TGTGCCACCTGGGACGGGCAATGGTCCGCTTATAAGAAACTCTTT. Its translation: CATWDGQWSAYKKLF.

Worth noting for this clone: One base separates it from a far larger clone, so it is likely a read error. Other DNA sequences within the sample encode an identical CDR3. The chain combines TRGV2 with TRGJP2. The J gene, left out of TCRdb, was set here by checking the DNA against germline. Germline loops: CDR1 EGSNGY, CDR2 YDSYNSKV. The CDR3 has 15 residues. After removal of 0 bases from V and 6 bases from J, the junction contained 7 bases not matched to a gene. CDR3 sequence: CATWDGQKGDWIKTF. CDR3 nucleotide sequence: TGTGCCACCTGGGACGGGCAAAAGGGTGATTGGATCAAGACGTTT.

With respect to this clone: A read error likely explains why the TCRdb protein, taken from a much larger clone, differs from this DNA's translation at residue 5; the protein shown is translated from the DNA. The rearrangement joins TRGV10 to TRGJP1. TCRdb is silent on the J gene; assignment here came from matching the DNA to germline. TRGV10 is given ORF status, its function remaining uncertain. The CDR3 spans 19 residues. The trim removed 8 bases at V and 0 bases at J, leaving 19 bases unmatched. The CDR3 reads CAAWNSQWGKNTTGWFKIF. The DNA of the CDR3 is TGTGCTGCGTGGAATTCCCAATGGGGAAAAAATACCACTGGTTGGTTCAAGATATTT.

This clone showed up just a few times. For this DNA, TCRdb reports the protein of a much larger clone, which diverges at residue 4, most likely from a read error; the protein presented here is translated directly from the DNA. This chain uses TRGV10 with TRGJ1 or TRGJ2. No J gene is reported in TCRdb; it was inferred here by comparing the DNA with germline. TRGV10 is reported as an ORF; its role is uncertain. The trim removed 11 bases at V and 7 bases at J, leaving 12 bases unmatched. This CDR3 has 12 amino acids. CDR3 bases: TGTGCTGCGCGGGATTATCCCTATAAGAAACTCTTT. It codes for CAARDYPYKKLF.

Note on this clone: A read error likely explains why the TCRdb protein, taken from a much larger clone, differs from this DNA's translation at residue 7; the protein shown is translated from the DNA. The chain uses TRGV2 and TRGJP2. The J gene, absent from TCRdb, was called here by matching the DNA to germline. Trimming cost V 8 bases and J 0 bases; bases outside gene matches: 21. Germline V gene sequence: CDR1 EGSNGY, CDR2 YDSYNSKV. The CDR3 spans 19 residues. CDR3 sequence reads: CATLVGLGNSHSSDWIKTF. The CDR3 DNA sequence: TGTGCCACCTTAGTCGGGTTGGGAAACTCACATAGTAGTGATTGGATCAAGACGTTT.

By sample fraction, this clone is medium-sized (0.01 to 0.1%). The V and J genes are TRGV5 and TRGJ1 or TRGJ2. TCRdb does not report a J gene; here it was assigned by matching the DNA to germline references. The ends lost 0 bases at V and 5 bases at J; junction bases unmatched: 10. This CDR3 region has 15 residues. Germline V gives CDR1 VINAFY, CDR2 YDVSNSKD. CDR3 coding DNA: TGTGCCACCTGGGACAGGCGATATCAGAATTATAAGAAACTCTTT. Protein: CATWDRRYQNYKKLF.